This is a list of T cell receptor beta chains from one sample in a study of OX40 agonist ivuxolimab in advanced cancers. The protocol was immunoSEQ multiplex PCR, while the TCRdb copy is restricted to in-frame clones and leaves out a portion. This table has about 92,000 clones, roughly 88% appearing once. Sample: CD4+ or CD8+ T cells sorted from blood, taken in a trial of the OX40 agonist ivuxolimab. The receptors shown here come from an adult with an advanced solid tumor such as melanoma, head and neck, liver or kidney cancer. The CDR3 runs from the conserved cysteine through the conserved F or W. Each record gives: J gene, clone size, V gene, D gene, CDR3 DNA, CDR3 protein. A D gene is named only where the DNA matches it firmly. A clone size is listed for some rows: how often the clone was seen (once, few, many), or a class if it is expanded.

J gene: TRBJ1-4; clone size: -; V gene: TRBV18; D gene: TRBD1; CDR3 DNA: TGTGCCAGCTCACCACGGACAGGGGGGGCGGAAAAACTGTTTTTT; CDR3 protein: CASSPRTGGAEKLFF
J gene: TRBJ2-1; clone size: -; V gene: TRBV19; D gene: -; CDR3 DNA: TGTGCCAGTAGTTCGGGGGAGTATTACTACAATGAGCAGTTCTTC; CDR3 protein: CASSSGEYYYNEQFF
J gene: TRBJ2-2; clone size: -; V gene: TRBV7-8; D gene: -; CDR3 DNA: TGTGCCAGCAGCCCGGCGGGGACCGGGGAGCTGTTTTTT; CDR3 protein: CASSPAGTGELFF
J gene: TRBJ1-3; clone size: -; V gene: TRBV28; D gene: TRBD1; CDR3 DNA: TGTGCCAGCAGGGGGGGGACAGGGTTGGGAAACACCATATATTTT; CDR3 protein: CASRGGTGLGNTIYF
J gene: TRBJ2-2; clone size: few; V gene: TRBV5-8; D gene: TRBD1; CDR3 DNA: TGTGCCAGCAGCCGACAGGGGTTGGCCTCAGTGGAGCTGTTTTTT; CDR3 protein: CASSRQGLASVELFF
J gene: TRBJ1-4; clone size: -; V gene: TRBV19; D gene: -; CDR3 DNA: TGTGCCAGTAGTATTTTTAGTGGCGCAACTAATGAAAAACTGTTTTTT; CDR3 protein: CASSIFSGATNEKLFF
J gene: TRBJ1-1; clone size: -; V gene: TRBV10-2; D gene: -; CDR3 DNA: TGCGCCAGCAGTGATAACGGGGGGGAAGCTTTCTTT; CDR3 protein: CASSDNGGEAFF
J gene: TRBJ2-6; clone size: -; V gene: TRBV19; D gene: TRBD1; CDR3 DNA: TGTGCCAGTAGTGTGGGACAGAGCTCTGGGGCCAACGTCCTGACTTTC; CDR3 protein: CASSVGQSSGANVLTF
J gene: TRBJ2-1; clone size: -; V gene: TRBV11-3; D gene: TRBD2; CDR3 DNA: TGTGCCAGCAGCTTATTGACTAGCGGGAACAATGAGCAGTTCTTC; CDR3 protein: CASSLLTSGNNEQFF
J gene: TRBJ2-5; clone size: -; V gene: TRBV5-1; D gene: TRBD1; CDR3 DNA: TGCGCCAGCAGCTTGTGGACAGGGGGATTAGAGACCCAGTACTTC; CDR3 protein: CASSLWTGGLETQYF
J gene: TRBJ2-7; clone size: -; V gene: TRBV5-1; D gene: -; CDR3 DNA: TGCGCCAGCAGCTTGGAAGGGGGGGCCTACGAGCAGTACTTC; CDR3 protein: CASSLEGGAYEQYF
J gene: TRBJ2-3; clone size: few; V gene: TRBV13; D gene: -; CDR3 DNA: TGTGCCAGCAGCTTTTGGGCAGGGAGAGAAGATACGCAGTATTTT; CDR3 protein: CASSFWAGREDTQYF
J gene: TRBJ2-2; clone size: once; V gene: TRBV28; D gene: -; CDR3 DNA: TGTGCCAGCCAGGGGGGGGAACACACCGGGGAGCTGTTTTTT; CDR3 protein: CASQGGEHTGELFF
J gene: TRBJ2-5; clone size: once; V gene: TRBV4-1; D gene: -; CDR3 DNA: TGCGCCAGCAGCCAATCCGCGGACGAGACCCAGTACTTC; CDR3 protein: CASSQSADETQYF
J gene: TRBJ2-1; clone size: once; V gene: TRBV19; D gene: -; CDR3 DNA: TGTGCCAGCAGGAGGAGCTCCTACAATGAGCAGTTCTTC; CDR3 protein: CASRRSSYNEQFF
J gene: TRBJ2-7; clone size: -; V gene: TRBV4-1; D gene: TRBD1; CDR3 DNA: TGCGCCAGCAGCCGGGACAGGGCCTACGAGCAGTACTTC; CDR3 protein: CASSRDRAYEQYF
J gene: TRBJ2-5; clone size: -; V gene: TRBV14; D gene: -; CDR3 DNA: TGTGCCAGCAGCCAAGTCAGAACGCCCCAGTACTTC; CDR3 protein: CASSQVRTPQYF
J gene: TRBJ2-3; clone size: -; V gene: TRBV2; D gene: TRBD2; CDR3 DNA: TGTGCCAGCAGTGAACGTAGCGGGAGGATCGCAGATACGCAGTATTTT; CDR3 protein: CASSERSGRIADTQYF
J gene: TRBJ2-1; clone size: -; V gene: TRBV2; D gene: TRBD2; CDR3 DNA: TGTGCCAGCAGTGTTAGCGGGGGTTCCAATGAGCAGTTCTTC; CDR3 protein: CASSVSGGSNEQFF
J gene: TRBJ2-5; clone size: few; V gene: TRBV29-1; D gene: TRBD2; CDR3 DNA: TGCAGCGTTGAAAGTCTCGGGCTAGCGGGAACCCAGTACTTC; CDR3 protein: CSVESLGLAGTQYF
J gene: TRBJ2-3; clone size: -; V gene: TRBV18; D gene: TRBD2; CDR3 DNA: TGTGCCAGCTCATCTAGCGGGGCTAGCACAGATACGCAGTATTTT; CDR3 protein: CASSSSGASTDTQYF
J gene: TRBJ1-5; clone size: -; V gene: TRBV4-3; D gene: TRBD1; CDR3 DNA: TGCGCCAGCAGGAACAGGGGACGCAATCAGCCCCAGCATTTT; CDR3 protein: CASRNRGRNQPQHF
J gene: TRBJ1-3; clone size: once; V gene: TRBV19; D gene: -; CDR3 DNA: TGTGCCAGTAGTTCTCGACAAAGCTCTGGAAACACCATATATTTT; CDR3 protein: CASSSRQSSGNTIYF
J gene: TRBJ1-5; clone size: -; V gene: TRBV19; D gene: -; CDR3 DNA: TGTGCCAGTAGTATAGTAGGTGGGAGGGGGAATCAGCCCCAGCATTTT; CDR3 protein: CASSIVGGRGNQPQHF
J gene: TRBJ2-5; clone size: -; V gene: TRBV11-2; D gene: TRBD1; CDR3 DNA: TGTGCCAGCAGCTTAGATTTCACCGGACAGGGGGAACAAGAGACCCAGTACTTC; CDR3 protein: CASSLDFTGQGEQETQYF
J gene: TRBJ2-7; clone size: once; V gene: TRBV27; D gene: TRBD1; CDR3 DNA: TGTGCCAGCAGTTTTGGAGGGGGACAGGGCTCCTACGAGCAGTACTTC; CDR3 protein: CASSFGGGQGSYEQYF
J gene: TRBJ2-7; clone size: -; V gene: TRBV6-1; D gene: TRBD1; CDR3 DNA: TGTGCCAGCTCCCACGGACAGGGATCCTACGAGCAGTACTTC; CDR3 protein: CASSHGQGSYEQYF
J gene: TRBJ2-5; clone size: -; V gene: TRBV28; D gene: TRBD1; CDR3 DNA: TGTGCCAGCAGGAGACCCGGGACAGGGCGAGAGACCCAGTACTTC; CDR3 protein: CASRRPGTGRETQYF
J gene: TRBJ2-1; clone size: -; V gene: TRBV6-4; D gene: TRBD1; CDR3 DNA: TGTGCCAGCAGCGAAACACAGGGGCTGGGTAATGAGCAGTTCTTC; CDR3 protein: CASSETQGLGNEQFF